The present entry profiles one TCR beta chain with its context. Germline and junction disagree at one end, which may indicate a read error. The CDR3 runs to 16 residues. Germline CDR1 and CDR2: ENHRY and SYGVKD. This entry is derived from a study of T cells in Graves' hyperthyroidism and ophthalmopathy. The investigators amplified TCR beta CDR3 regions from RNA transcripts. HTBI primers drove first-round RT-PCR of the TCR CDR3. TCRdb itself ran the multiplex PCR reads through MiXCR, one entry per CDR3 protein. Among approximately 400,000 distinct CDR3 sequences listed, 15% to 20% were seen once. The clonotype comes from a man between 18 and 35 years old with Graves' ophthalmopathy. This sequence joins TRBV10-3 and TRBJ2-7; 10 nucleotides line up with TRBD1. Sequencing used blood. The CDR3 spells CATSREPGQGNYEQYF. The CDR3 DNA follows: TGTGCCACCAGTCGTGAGCCGGGACAGGGGAACTACGAGCAGTACTTC.